Shown below are 16 T cell receptor beta chains from a single sample sequenced in a study of blood T cell repertoires in COVID-19. Data came from immunoSEQ multiplex PCR; TCRdb stores just in-frame clones and leaves some out. The profile shows 150,000 or so clones, approximately 93% of them singletons. Material for sequencing was peripheral blood. These receptors originate from an older woman with COVID-19, enrolled during active disease.

This chain links TRBV6-5 with TRBJ1-1; a possible D gene is TRBD1 (6 bases). Germline-derived CDR1 and CDR2 are MNHEY and SVGAGI. This CDR3 is built from 14 residues. Trimming cost V 1 base and J 1 base, with 7 bases left between them. The CDR3 reads CASSYLGANTEAFF. CDR3 sequence (DNA): TGTGCCAGCAGTTACTTGGGGGCGAACACTGAAGCTTTCTTT.

The CDR3 spells CASSLEGRGYGYTF. The CDR3 nucleotides read TGTGCCAGCAGCCTGGAGGGCCGAGGCTATGGCTACACCTTC. J is TRBJ1-2 and V is TRBV2; no reliable D call. V was pared by 6 bases and J by 4 bases, with 15 bases between. The CDR3 covers 14 residues. Germline CDR1 is SNHLY and CDR2 is FYNNEI.

The chain carries TRBV19 and TRBJ2-3; weak D call: TRBD2 (6 bases). The germline V and J ends were trimmed by 5 bases and 11 bases, with 14 bases remaining between them. CDR3 length equals 12 residues. The V gene's germline CDR1 is LNHDA and CDR2 SQIVND (reference sequence). CDR3 region: CASSLEGRWQYF. The DNA for the CDR3 is TGTGCCAGTAGTTTGGAGGGCCGCTGGCAGTATTTT. The full variable domain, with the rest looked up from reference TRBV19 and TRBJ2-3, is DGGITQSPKYLFRKEGQNVTLSCEQNLNHDAMYWYRQDPGQGLRLIYYSQIVNDFQKGDIAEGYSVSREKKESFPLTVTSAQKNPTAFYLCASSLEGRWQYFGPGTRLTVL.

The rearrangement joins TRBV28 to TRBJ1-5; no definite D call. The V gene lost 2 bases and the J gene lost 4 bases, with 3 bases spanning the gap. CDR3 length: 12 residues. Looked up from germline, CDR1 is MDHEN and CDR2 is SYDVKM. The CDR3 sequence is CASSLLNQPQHF. CDR3 coding DNA: TGTGCCAGCAGTTTACTGAATCAGCCCCAGCATTTT. The whole variable domain, remainder taken from reference TRBV28 and TRBJ1-5, is DVKVTQSSRYLVKRTGEKVFLECVQDMDHENMFWYRQDPGLGLRLIYFSYDVKMKEKGDIPEGYSVSREKKERFSLILESASTNQTSMYLCASSLLNQPQHFGDGTRLSIL.

V usage is TRBV15 and J usage is TRBJ1-2; a possible D gene is TRBD1 (6 bases). The CDR3 length is 13 residues. Germline loops: CDR1 LNHNV, CDR2 YYDKDF (reference sequence). The ends were cut back, 0 bases at V and 8 bases at J, with 10 bases in the middle. This chain's CDR3 is CATSREGGYGYTF. The CDR3 DNA follows: TGTGCCACCAGCAGAGAAGGGGGATACGGCTACACCTTC.

This clone was recorded once. V and J are TRBV5-8 and TRBJ1-2; 9 bases are shared with TRBD1. The CDR3 is made up of 15 amino acids. CDR1 and CDR2 (germline): SGHTS, YDEGEE. V trimming: 2 bases; J trimming: 6 bases; junction bases outside the gene matches: 8. The CDR3: CASSFRGTGMHGYTF. For the CDR3, the DNA is TGTGCCAGCAGCTTTAGGGGGACAGGGATGCATGGCTACACCTTC.

V and J are TRBV4-1 and TRBJ2-6; a weak D match, TRBD2 (5 bases). V was trimmed by 0 bases and J by 2 bases, leaving 11 bases between them. The CDR3 consists of 17 residues. CDR1 MGHRA and CDR2 YSYEKL come from the germline V gene. In DNA, the CDR3 is TGCGCCAGCAGCCAAGAGCGTCAGAGGGCTGGGGCCAACGTCCTGACTTTC. It codes for CASSQERQRAGANVLTF.

This clone was found a few times. One junction end disagrees with the germline gene, perhaps due to a read error. The chain uses TRBV7-7 and TRBJ2-5; the match to TRBD2 covers 9 bases. Per the germline V gene, CDR1 is SSHAT and CDR2 is FNYEAQ (reference sequence). The CDR3 extends over 14 amino acids. The CDR3 loop reads CASSSGLARETQYF. The DNA for the CDR3 is TGTGCTAGCAGCTCCGGACTAGCGAGGGAGACCCAGTACTTC.

The chain couples TRBV7-9 to TRBJ2-1, with 9 bases matching TRBD1. Germline V gene lookup returns CDR1 SEHNR and CDR2 FQNEAQ (reference sequence). The CDR3 is made up of 12 amino acids. Trimming took 4 bases from V and 11 from J; bases not matched to a gene: 3. The CDR3 is CASSSDRGKQFF. The CDR3 DNA is TGTGCCAGCAGCTCGGACAGGGGAAAGCAGTTCTTC.

The chain uses TRBV6-5 and TRBJ1-2, with D perhaps matching TRBD1 (6 bases). CDR1 and CDR2 (germline): MNHEY, SVGAGI. Trimming removed 7 bases at V and 2 bases at J, with 11 bases between. The CDR3 runs to 13 residues. The CDR3 region has the DNA TGTGCCAGCAAAGACAGGTTAAACTATGGCTACACCTTC. Amino acids: CASKDRLNYGYTF.

The chain couples TRBV3-1 (or the pseudogene TRBV3-2) to TRBJ1-1; D possibly corresponds to TRBD1 (6 bases). The V and J ends lost 1 base and 3 bases respectively, with 9 bases between them. Germline lookup yields CDR1 LGHDT and CDR2 YNNKEL (reference sequence). This CDR3 region has 14 residues. For the CDR3, the DNA is TGTGCCAGCAGCCAAGTGGGGGCGGACACTGAAGCTTTCTTT. This encodes CASSQVGADTEAFF.

V is TRBV29-1 and J is TRBJ1-2; D call uncertain. CDR3 length: 13 residues. Germline V gives CDR1 SQVTM, CDR2 ANQGSEA. Trimming cost V 7 bases and J 1 base, with 13 bases left between them. CDR3 loop: CSAIRVINYGYTF. CDR3 coding DNA: TGCAGCGCCATACGCGTCATTAACTATGGCTACACCTTC.

CDR3 in amino acids: CASTTKPGGSAETQYF. For the CDR3, the DNA is TGTGCCAGCACGACGAAGCCAGGAGGAAGTGCGGAGACCCAGTACTTC. The chain couples TRBV5-4 to TRBJ2-5; possible D gene TRBD2, 5 bases. Trimming took 6 bases from V and 5 from J, leaving 23 bases between them. There are 16 residues in the CDR3. The germline CDR1 and CDR2 sequences are SGHNT and YYREEE (reference sequence). The whole variable domain, remainder taken from reference TRBV5-4 and TRBJ2-5, is ETGVTQSPTHLIKTRGQQVTLRCSSQSGHNTVSWYQQALGQGPQFIFQYYREEENGRGNFPPRFSGLQFPNYSSELNVNALELDDSALYLCASTTKPGGSAETQYFGPGTRLLVL.

This rearrangement joins TRBV3-1 (or the pseudogene TRBV3-2) to TRBJ2-7; 9 nucleotides match TRBD1. Germline values: CDR1 LGHDT, CDR2 YNNKEL (reference sequence). This CDR3 has 13 amino acids. The V and J ends lost 4 bases and 2 bases, in that order; junction bases with no gene match: 0. CDR3 nucleotide sequence: TGTGCCAGCAGCCGGGACAGGGCCTACGAGCAGTACTTC. It encodes CASSRDRAYEQYF.

The chain links TRBV4-1 to TRBJ1-2; D is ambiguous. V lost 3 bases, J lost 5 bases, and 22 bases lay in between. CDR3 length equals 17 residues. Germline assignment: CDR1 MGHRA and CDR2 YSYEKL. The CDR3 protein is CASSQDPRRPGGYGYTF. In DNA form, the CDR3 reads TGCGCCAGCAGCCAGGACCCGCGCAGGCCGGGAGGTTATGGCTACACCTTC.

The chain employs TRBV7-9 and TRBJ1-4; D may be TRBD1 (5 bases). The CDR3 runs 16 residues. The V and J ends lost 4 bases and 5 bases respectively, with 17 bases between them. In germline, CDR1 is SEHNR, CDR2 FQNEAQ (reference sequence). The CDR3 DNA reads as TGTGCCAGCAGCTCAAGTGCGGGGGGTAGGAATGAAAAACTGTTTTTT. Its protein is CASSSSAGGRNEKLFF.